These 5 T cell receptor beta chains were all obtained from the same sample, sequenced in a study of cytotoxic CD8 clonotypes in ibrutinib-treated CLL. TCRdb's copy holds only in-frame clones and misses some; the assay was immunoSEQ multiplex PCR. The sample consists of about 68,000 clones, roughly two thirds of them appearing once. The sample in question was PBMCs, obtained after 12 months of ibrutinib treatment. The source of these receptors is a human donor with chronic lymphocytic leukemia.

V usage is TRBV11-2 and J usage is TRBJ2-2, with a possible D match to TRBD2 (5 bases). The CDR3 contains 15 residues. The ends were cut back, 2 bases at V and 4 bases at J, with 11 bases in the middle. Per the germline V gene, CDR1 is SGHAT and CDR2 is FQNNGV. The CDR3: CASSLSHRGTGELFF. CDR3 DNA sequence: TGTGCCAGCAGCTTATCACACCGGGGCACCGGGGAGCTGTTTTTT.

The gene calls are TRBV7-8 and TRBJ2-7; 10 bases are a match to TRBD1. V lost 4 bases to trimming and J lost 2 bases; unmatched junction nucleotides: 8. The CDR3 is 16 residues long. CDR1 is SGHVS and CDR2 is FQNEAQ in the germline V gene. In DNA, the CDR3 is TGTGCCAGCAGCTCCTCGCGGGACAGGGGTACCTACGAGCAGTACTTC. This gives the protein CASSSSRDRGTYEQYF.

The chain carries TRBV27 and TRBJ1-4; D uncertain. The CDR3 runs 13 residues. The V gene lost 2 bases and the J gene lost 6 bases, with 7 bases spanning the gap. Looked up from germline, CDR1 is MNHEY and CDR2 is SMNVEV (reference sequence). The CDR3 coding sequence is TGTGCCAGCAGTTTAATGGGAGATGAAAAACTGTTTTTT. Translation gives CASSLMGDEKLFF.

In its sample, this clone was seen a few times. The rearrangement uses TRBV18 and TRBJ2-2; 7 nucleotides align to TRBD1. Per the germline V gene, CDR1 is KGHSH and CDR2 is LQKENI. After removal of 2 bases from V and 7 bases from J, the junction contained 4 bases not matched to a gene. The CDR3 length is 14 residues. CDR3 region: CASSPMWDSGELFF. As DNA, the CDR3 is TGTGCCAGCTCACCAATGTGGGACAGCGGGGAGCTGTTTTTT.

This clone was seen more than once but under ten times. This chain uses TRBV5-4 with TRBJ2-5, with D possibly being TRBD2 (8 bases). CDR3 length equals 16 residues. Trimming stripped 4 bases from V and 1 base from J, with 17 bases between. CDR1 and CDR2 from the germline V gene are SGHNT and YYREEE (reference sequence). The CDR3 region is CASSRGGTAIQETQYF. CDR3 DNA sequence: TGTGCCAGCAGCCGGGGGGGGACAGCTATCCAAGAGACCCAGTACTTC.